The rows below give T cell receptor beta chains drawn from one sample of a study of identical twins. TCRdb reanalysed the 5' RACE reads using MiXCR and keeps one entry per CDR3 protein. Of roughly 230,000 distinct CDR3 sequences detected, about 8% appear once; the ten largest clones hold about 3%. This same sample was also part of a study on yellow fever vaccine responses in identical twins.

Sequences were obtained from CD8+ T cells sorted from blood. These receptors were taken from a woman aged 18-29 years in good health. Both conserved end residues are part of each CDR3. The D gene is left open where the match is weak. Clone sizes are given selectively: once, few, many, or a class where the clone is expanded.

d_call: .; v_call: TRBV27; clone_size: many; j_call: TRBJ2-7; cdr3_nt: TGTGCCAGCAGTTACGAAGGCAACTACGAGCAGTACTTC; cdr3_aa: CASSYEGNYEQYF
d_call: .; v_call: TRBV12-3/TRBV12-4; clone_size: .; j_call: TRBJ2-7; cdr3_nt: TGTGCCAGCAGTTTTTTGCCGGACACGGCGGGGGAGCAGTACTTC; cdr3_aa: CASSFLPDTAGEQYF
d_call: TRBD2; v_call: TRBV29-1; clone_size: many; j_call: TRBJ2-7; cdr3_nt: TGCAGCGTTGTGCTAGCGGGAGCTACCCTCTACGAGCAGTACTTC; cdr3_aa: CSVVLAGATLYEQYF
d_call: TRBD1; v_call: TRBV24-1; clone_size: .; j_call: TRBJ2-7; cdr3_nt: TGTGCCACCAGTGGGGACAGAAGCTCCTACGAGCAGTACTTC; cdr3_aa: CATSGDRSSYEQYF
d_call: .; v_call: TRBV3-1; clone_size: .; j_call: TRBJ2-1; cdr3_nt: TGTGCCAGCAGCCAAGAGGAGCTAAGGAGCAATGAGCAGTTCTTC; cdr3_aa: CASSQEELRSNEQFF
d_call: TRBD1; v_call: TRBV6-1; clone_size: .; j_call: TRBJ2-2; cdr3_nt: TGTGCCAGCCGGGACAGGGGTTGGGCCGGGGAGCTGTTTTTT; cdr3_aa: CASRDRGWAGELFF
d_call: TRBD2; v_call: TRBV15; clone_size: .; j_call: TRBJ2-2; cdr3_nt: TGTGCCACCAGCAGAGATTGGGCGGGAGGGGACACCGGGGAGCTGTTTTTT; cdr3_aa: CATSRDWAGGDTGELFF
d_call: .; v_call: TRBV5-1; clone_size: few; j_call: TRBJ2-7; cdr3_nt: TGCGCCAGCAGCTTGGAGCTGGGGGCCTACGAGCAGTACTTC; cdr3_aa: CASSLELGAYEQYF
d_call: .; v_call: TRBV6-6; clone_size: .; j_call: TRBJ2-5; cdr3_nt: TGTGCCAGCAGTTTGAATTTCCAAGAGACCCAGTACTTC; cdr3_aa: CASSLNFQETQYF
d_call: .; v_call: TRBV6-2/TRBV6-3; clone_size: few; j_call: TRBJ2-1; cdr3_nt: TGTGCCAGCGGGGGTTTCAAGTACAATGAGCAGTTCTTC; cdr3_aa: CASGGFKYNEQFF
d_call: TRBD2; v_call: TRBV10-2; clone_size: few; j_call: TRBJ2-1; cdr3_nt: TGCGCCAGCAGTGGGGAGGGACTAGCGGGAGGGGGGGAGTTCTTC; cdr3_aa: CASSGEGLAGGGEFF
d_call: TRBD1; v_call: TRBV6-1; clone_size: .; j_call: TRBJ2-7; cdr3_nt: TGTGCCAGCAGGCCGGGACAGGGTCCGTCCTACGAGCAGTACTTC; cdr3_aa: CASRPGQGPSYEQYF
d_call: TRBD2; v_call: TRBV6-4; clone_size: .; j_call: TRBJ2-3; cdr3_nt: TGTGCCAGCCGCCAAACCGTAGCGGGGCATTTCGATACGCAGTATTTT; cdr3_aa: CASRQTVAGHFDTQYF
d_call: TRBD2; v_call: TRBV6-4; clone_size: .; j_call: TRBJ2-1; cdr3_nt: TGTGCCAGCAGTGACGGGGCGGGGGGCGGCTACAATGAGCAGTTCTTC; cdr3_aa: CASSDGAGGGYNEQFF
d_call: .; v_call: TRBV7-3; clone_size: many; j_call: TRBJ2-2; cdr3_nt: TGTGCCAGCAGCCTACCCGACACCGGGGAGCTGTTTTTT; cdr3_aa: CASSLPDTGELFF
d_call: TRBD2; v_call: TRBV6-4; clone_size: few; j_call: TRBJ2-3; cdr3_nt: TGTGCCAGCAGTGACTTTGCGGGGGGCAGCACAGATACGCAGTATTTT; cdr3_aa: CASSDFAGGSTDTQYF
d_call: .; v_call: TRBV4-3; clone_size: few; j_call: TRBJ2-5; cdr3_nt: TGCGCCAGCAGCCAAGCACAGGGAGCGGGTGAGACCCAGTACTTC; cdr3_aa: CASSQAQGAGETQYF
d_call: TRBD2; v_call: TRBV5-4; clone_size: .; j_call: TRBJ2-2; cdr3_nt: TGTGCCAGCACCAAATTATGGGGGAGGGCCGAGAACGGGGAGCTGTTTTTT; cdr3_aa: CASTKLWGRAENGELFF
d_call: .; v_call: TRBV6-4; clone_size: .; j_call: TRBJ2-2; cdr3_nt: TGTGCCAGCAGTGACTCGAACAGGCACACCGGGGAGCTGTTTTTT; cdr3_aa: CASSDSNRHTGELFF
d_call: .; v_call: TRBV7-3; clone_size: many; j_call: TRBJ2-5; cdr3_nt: TGTGCCAGCAATCATGAGGAGGGACAAGAGACCCAGTACTTC; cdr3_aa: CASNHEEGQETQYF
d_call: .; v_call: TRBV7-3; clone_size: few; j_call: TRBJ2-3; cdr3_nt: TGTGCCAGCAGAAATTCGGGGTACCCAGATACGCAGTATTTT; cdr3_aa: CASRNSGYPDTQYF
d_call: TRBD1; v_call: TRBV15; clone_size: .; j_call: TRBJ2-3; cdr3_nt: TGTGCCACCGGTAGGGGACAGGGAGGTACAGATACGCAGTATTTT; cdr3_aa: CATGRGQGGTDTQYF